At least ten counts were recorded for the clone carrying this T cell receptor (beta chain). The antigen remains unidentified. The data are from a study of T-cell reconstitution after alpha-beta-depleted transplantation in children. General study points: Reportedly, alpha-beta T cells present about two months post-transplant originated from several hundred expanded clones of graft origin. It was surviving recipient T cells and thymic progenitors that gave some patients high TCRbeta diversity at day 60. At the one-year point after transplant, T-cell counts and TCRbeta diversity were found to come mostly from T cells that had been newly produced.

Unique molecular identifiers were used to barcode this TCRbeta library. TCRdb reanalysed the PCR reads using MiXCR and keeps one entry per CDR3 protein. The table records roughly 400,000 distinct CDR3 sequences, 43% of them present only once. The sequences come from PBMCs, collected before TCRalphabeta/CD19-depleted stem cell transplant. The clonotype originates from a girl aged 2-9 years with aplastic anemia, due to receive a stem cell transplant.

The CDR3 region has the DNA TGTGCCAGCCGAAAGGACGGCTCCTACAATGAGCAGTTCTTC. This gives the protein CASRKDGSYNEQFF. This rearrangement joins TRBV6-1 to TRBJ2-1, with no clear D. Germline V gene sequence: CDR1 MNHNS, CDR2 SASEGT. The CDR3 consists of 14 residues. The V end lost 8 bases, the J end lost 0 bases, and 11 bases lay between the germline ends.